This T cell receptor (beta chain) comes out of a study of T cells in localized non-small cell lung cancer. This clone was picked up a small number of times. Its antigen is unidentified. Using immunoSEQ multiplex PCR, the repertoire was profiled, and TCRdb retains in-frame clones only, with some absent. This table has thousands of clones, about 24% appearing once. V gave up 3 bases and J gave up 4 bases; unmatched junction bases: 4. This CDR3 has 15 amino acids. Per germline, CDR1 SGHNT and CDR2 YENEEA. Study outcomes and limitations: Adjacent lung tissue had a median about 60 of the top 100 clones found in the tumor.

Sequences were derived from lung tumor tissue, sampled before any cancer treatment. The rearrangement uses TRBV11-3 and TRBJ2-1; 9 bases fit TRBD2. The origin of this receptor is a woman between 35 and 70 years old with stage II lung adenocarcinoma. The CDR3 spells CASSLMLAGYNEQFF. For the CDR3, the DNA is TGTGCCAGCAGCTTGATGCTAGCGGGATACAATGAGCAGTTCTTC.